These T cell receptor beta chains were read from a single sample in a study of early stage breast cancer tumors. Sequencing was performed with immunoSEQ multiplex PCR; in TCRdb, only in-frame clones are kept and a portion is missing. This table holds 25,000 to 35,000 clones, 75% to 85% found once. Sequences were obtained from blood. The receptors come from a person aged 55 to 69 with breast cancer. Both conserved end residues are part of each CDR3. A D gene is named only where the DNA matches it firmly. Clone size is not always given. Where it is, it says once, few, many or a class for expanded clones.

TRBJ1-2 | - | TRBV5-6 | TRBD1 | TGTGCCAGCAGCTCCGGACAGGTCTATGGCTACACCTTC | CASSSGQVYGYTF
TRBJ1-1 | once | TRBV2 | TRBD1 | TGTGCCAGCAGTGACTCGACAGGGGGCTGGAACACTGAAGCTTTCTTT | CASSDSTGGWNTEAFF
TRBJ2-5 | - | TRBV29-1 | TRBD2 | TGCAGCGTCGCTCTTACTAGCGGGGCCCGGGGGGAGACCCAGTACTTC | CSVALTSGARGETQYF
TRBJ2-3 | - | TRBV7-6 | - | TGTGCCAGCTCATGGAGGGACGGCAGCACAGATACGCAGTATTTT | CASSWRDGSTDTQYF
TRBJ2-2 | - | TRBV5-4 | TRBD1 | TGTGCCAGCAGCCTGGACAGGGACACCGGGGAGCTGTTTTTT | CASSLDRDTGELFF
TRBJ2-2 | - | TRBV15 | TRBD2 | TGTGCCACCAGCAGCGGGAGGGGGTTGAACACCGGGGAGCTGTTTTTT | CATSSGRGLNTGELFF
TRBJ1-3 | - | TRBV6-5 | - | TGTGCCAGCAGTTACTCAGATAGCTCTGGAAACACCATATATTTT | CASSYSDSSGNTIYF
TRBJ1-2 | - | TRBV7-8 | - | TGTGCCAGCAGCTTAGGCCGGTTCAACTATGGCTACACCTTC | CASSLGRFNYGYTF
TRBJ1-2 | - | TRBV4-3 | TRBD1 | TGCGCCAGCAGCCAAGGGCCCGGGACAGGGTATGGCTACACCTTC | CASSQGPGTGYGYTF
TRBJ2-2 | - | TRBV6-1 | - | TGTGCCAGCAGTGAAGCGACCAGGTCGTGGACCGGGGAGCTGTTTTTT | CASSEATRSWTGELFF
TRBJ1-5 | - | TRBV6-1 | TRBD1 | TGTGCCAGCGACAGGGCGAAGAATCAGCCCCAGCATTTT | CASDRAKNQPQHF
TRBJ2-7 | once | TRBV30 | TRBD1 | TGTGCCTGGAGCCGGGACAGCAATTCCTACGAGCAGTACTTC | CAWSRDSNSYEQYF
TRBJ2-3 | - | TRBV28 | TRBD2 | TGTGCCAGCAGTTTAGCGGGAGGGGGGGCTGATACGCAGTATTTT | CASSLAGGGADTQYF
TRBJ2-7 | few | TRBV6-5 | - | TGTGCCAGCAGTTACTCGTCCACTGCCTACGAGCAGTACTTC | CASSYSSTAYEQYF
TRBJ2-7 | - | TRBV27 | - | TGTGCCAGCAGTTTAAGGCAGGGGCTCTACGAGCAGTACTTC | CASSLRQGLYEQYF
TRBJ1-1 | - | TRBV5-1 | - | TGCGCCAGCAGCACCCAACAGGGCATGAACACTGAAGCTTTCTTT | CASSTQQGMNTEAFF
TRBJ1-2 | - | TRBV29-1 | - | TGCAGCGTCCTAAAGACAGAAGCTCGAGATGGCTACACCTTC | CSVLKTEARDGYTF
TRBJ2-7 | - | TRBV5-4 | - | TGTGCCAGCAGCTTGGTTGACAGGAACTTTTACGAGCAGTACTTC | CASSLVDRNFYEQYF
TRBJ2-3 | - | TRBV30 | TRBD1 | TGTGCCTGGAGCGGGGACAGGAGCACAGATACGCAGTATTTT | CAWSGDRSTDTQYF
TRBJ2-5 | - | TRBV5-1 | - | TGCGCCAGCAGCTTGATAGGGCTAGGGGGAGTAATGGAGACCCAGTACTTC | CASSLIGLGGVMETQYF
TRBJ2-1 | - | TRBV21-1 | - | TGTGCCAGCAGCCTGGAGCGGGAGAGCCAGGAGTTCTTC | CASSLERESQEFF
TRBJ2-1 | - | TRBV29-1 | TRBD1 | TGCAGCGTTGGAAAGTCCGGGACAGGAGACAATGAGCAGTTCTTC | CSVGKSGTGDNEQFF
TRBJ2-7 | - | TRBV5-1 | - | TGCGCCAGCAGCTGGGACAGCGGGAGTCTCTCCTACGAGCAGTACTTC | CASSWDSGSLSYEQYF
TRBJ2-1 | - | TRBV11-2 | TRBD2 | TGTGCCAGCAGCTTCGAAACGGGACTAATTTTCGATGAGCAGTTCTTC | CASSFETGLIFDEQFF
TRBJ1-1 | - | TRBV30 | - | TGTGCCTGGAGTGTTGGTGGCCAAGCTTTCTTT | CAWSVGGQAFF
TRBJ2-7 | - | TRBV5-1 | - | TGCGCCAGCAGCTTGGGCCAGGGGGGCTACGAGCAGTACTTC | CASSLGQGGYEQYF
TRBJ2-3 | - | TRBV7-2 | TRBD2 | TGTGCCAGCAGCTCCCGTGGACTAGCGGGAAGTACGCAGTATTTT | CASSSRGLAGSTQYF
TRBJ2-7 | - | TRBV28 | TRBD1 | TGTGCCAGCAAGGGACAGGGGAACTACGAGCAGTACTTC | CASKGQGNYEQYF
TRBJ2-3 | - | TRBV6-5 | - | TGTGCCAGCAGGGCGCCGGGGGTGAGCACAGATACGCAGTATTTT | CASRAPGVSTDTQYF
TRBJ1-2 | - | TRBV28 | - | TGTGCCAGCAGCGCCCTCGTGGGCAGGGGTGGCTACACCTTC | CASSALVGRGGYTF
TRBJ1-3 | - | TRBV6-1 | - | TGTGCCAGCAGGGAGGGAGGGTTAGGAAACACCATATATTTT | CASREGGLGNTIYF
TRBJ2-1 | - | TRBV19 | TRBD2 | TGTGCCAGTACCCTAGGACTAGCATCTAGTGAGCAGTTCTTC | CASTLGLASSEQFF
TRBJ1-1 | - | TRBV5-1 | - | TGCGCCAGCAGCTTCCAACTGACAGGGAACACTGAAGCTTTCTTT | CASSFQLTGNTEAFF
TRBJ2-1 | - | TRBV30 | TRBD2 | TGTGCCGGGGGGGGAGACGGGAGGACCAATGAGCAGTTCTTC | CAGGGDGRTNEQFF
TRBJ2-7 | - | TRBV10-1 | - | TGCGCCAGCAGTGAGTCTGGAGTCTACGAGCAGTACTTC | CASSESGVYEQYF
TRBJ1-1 | - | TRBV9 | TRBD1 | TGTGCCAGCAGCGCTTTCGACAGGGGAGGCACTGAAGCTTTCTTT | CASSAFDRGGTEAFF
TRBJ2-7 | once | TRBV27 | - | TGTGCCAGCAGTTTATTTAGTACCTACGAGCAGTACTTC | CASSLFSTYEQYF
TRBJ2-7 | - | TRBV28 | - | TGTGCCAGTTCCACCGGCTACGAGCAGTACTTC | CASSTGYEQYF
TRBJ1-4 | - | TRBV6-1 | - | TGTGCCAGCAACCGACAGGTTAATGAAAAACTGTTTTTT | CASNRQVNEKLFF
TRBJ2-1 | - | TRBV11-3 | TRBD2 | TGTGCCAGCAGCTTTATGGCGGGAGAATCAATCATGGGTGAGCAGTTCTTC | CASSFMAGESIMGEQFF
TRBJ1-2 | - | TRBV5-4 | - | TGTGCCAGCAGCTTGGCCGGCGGGGGACCCTATGGCTACACCTTC | CASSLAGGGPYGYTF
TRBJ2-5 | - | TRBV5-1 | - | TGCGCCAGCAGCTTGGTCTGGGGAGAGAGGGAGACCCAGTACTTC | CASSLVWGERETQYF
TRBJ2-7 | - | TRBV11-3 | TRBD1 | TGTGCCAGCAGCTTTCGGGACAGCTCCTACGAGCAGTACTTC | CASSFRDSSYEQYF
TRBJ2-7 | - | TRBV6-6 | - | TGTGCCAGCAGTGCGCCCGGGACAAAGTACGAGCAGTACTTC | CASSAPGTKYEQYF
TRBJ1-4 | - | TRBV9 | TRBD1 | TGTGCCAGCAGCCCCGAGGGACAGATAGGATCAACTAATGAAAAACTGTTTTTT | CASSPEGQIGSTNEKLFF
TRBJ2-2 | - | TRBV19 | TRBD1 | TGTGCCAGTAGTATCTTTCGCGGACAGGGAGTCACCGGGGAGCTGTTTTTT | CASSIFRGQGVTGELFF
TRBJ2-7 | - | TRBV7-9 | TRBD2 | TGTGCCAGCAGCACACAGACTAGCGGGAGACCCTACGAGCAGTACTTC | CASSTQTSGRPYEQYF
TRBJ2-2 | - | TRBV9 | TRBD2 | TGTGCCAGCAGCGTAGGTTCTAGCGGAACCGGGGAGCTGTTTTTT | CASSVGSSGTGELFF
TRBJ1-3 | - | TRBV4-3 | - | TGCGCCAGCAGCCAAGATCCCGGGGTAGCTACCATATATTTT | CASSQDPGVATIYF
TRBJ2-7 | few | TRBV28 | TRBD2 | TGTGCCAGCAGTTTATGGTGGGAGGGCCAGTACGAGCAGTACTTC | CASSLWWEGQYEQYF
TRBJ1-2 | - | TRBV13 | - | TGTGCCAGCAGGGACCGGAGGGGTCACTATGGCTACACCTTC | CASRDRRGHYGYTF
TRBJ2-1 | - | TRBV5-6 | TRBD2 | TGTGCCAGCAGCCCACGACTAGCGGGAGTTTACAATGAGCAGTTCTTC | CASSPRLAGVYNEQFF
TRBJ2-5 | - | TRBV18 | TRBD1 | TGTGCCAGCTCACCGACAGGGCCAGAGACCCAGTACTTC | CASSPTGPETQYF
TRBJ2-7 | - | TRBV28 | - | TGTGCCAGCAGTTCGTCCGGGGGTGACTCCTACGAGCAGTACTTC | CASSSSGGDSYEQYF
TRBJ2-3 | - | TRBV6-5 | - | TGTGCCAGCAGTTTTTCCCCGGGAGCTTCACGGGATACGCAGTATTTT | CASSFSPGASRDTQYF